This T cell receptor beta chain was observed in a study of T cell responses to AZD1222 COVID-19 vaccine. Germline assignment: CDR1 DFQATT and CDR2 SNEGSKA (reference sequence). The CDR3 is 11 amino acids. V lost 3 bases, J lost 5 bases, and 7 bases lay in between. The protocol was immunoSEQ multiplex PCR, while the TCRdb copy is restricted to in-frame clones and leaves out a portion. In the table there are roughly 130,000 clones, around 87% of which are singletons. V usage is TRBV20-1 and J usage is TRBJ1-2; D is perhaps TRBD1 (6 bases). Sample: peripheral blood, taken on day 0 of AZD1222 vaccination. The sequence came from an adult in good health. As DNA, the CDR3 is TGCAGTGCTAGGCAGGGGTATGGCTACACCTTC. Translated, it gives CSARQGYGYTF.